This T cell receptor (beta chain) was recovered during a study of T cell repertoires in cytomegalovirus infection. Study details: The public TCR beta signatures pointed to both CMV infection and matching HLA type. Findings and limits, study-wide: Using cumulative public TCR beta family frequency, the authors identified those who carried CMV together with the relevant HLA. Ex vivo responses were dominated by HLA-C-restricted CMV-specific TCR beta clonotypes.

The ends lost 5 bases at V and 6 bases at J; junction bases unmatched: 14. The CDR3 spans 16 residues. Germline CDR1 reads ENHRY; CDR2 reads SYGVKD. This clonotype was counted only a few times. Its antigen is unidentified. One entry per CDR3 protein results from TCRdb running MiXCR on the reads. The sample includes 290,000 or so distinct CDR3 sequences, about 26% of them seen just once. The chain employs TRBV10-3 and TRBJ2-3; 7 bases map to TRBD2. The origin of this receptor is a human donor in good health (CMV status not recorded). Some clones in this sample may be carry-over from other donors' samples. Sequencing used PBMCs. CDR3 coding DNA: TGTGCCATCAGTTTGGGGGAGGGGAATGCGGGTGATACGCAGTATTTT. Translating it yields CAISLGEGNAGDTQYF.